The present entry profiles one TCR beta chain with its context. Its antigen is currently unknown. Looked up from germline, CDR1 is WSHSY and CDR2 is SAAADI. After removal of 6 bases from V and 1 base from J, the junction contained 8 bases not matched to a gene. The CDR3 is 15 amino acids. The data originate from a study of T cell responses to AZD1222 COVID-19 vaccine. Study outcomes and limitations: Receipt of two AZD1222 doses was followed by a rise in Spike-specific TCR breadth and depth. There were vaccine-associated CD4 TCRs across spike, dominant at 160-218 and 743-854. The sample set comprised mostly white British donors with more females, and clonal diversity was possibly underestimated. Repertoire collection took place solely once the T cell response had peaked.

The method was immunoSEQ multiplex PCR; TCRdb's version includes in-frame clones alone and lacks a portion of them. The sample lists about 97,000 clones, 85% to 90% occurring once. The TCR was taken from an adult in good health. Specimen: peripheral blood, collected on day 0 of AZD1222 vaccination. V usage is TRBV10-2 and J usage is TRBJ2-5; 7 bases fit TRBD2. CDR3 coding DNA: TGCGCCAGCAGGGGGAGGGCAGCTATCCAAGAGACCCAGTACTTC. This sequence encodes CASRGRAAIQETQYF.